This TCR beta chain stems from a study of cytomegalovirus exposure and HLA in healthy donors. Whole-study results and caveats: Compared with the roughly 700-donor mean, an Asian-associated ancestry cluster reportedly had fewer N-insertions, according to a later analysis.

V shed 5 bases, J shed 3 bases, and the junction held 10 bases outside the gene matches. Per the germline V gene, CDR1 is MNHEY and CDR2 is SMNVEV (reference sequence). The CDR3 has 15 amino acids. Turning to this clone: What it recognizes is unknown.

Vbeta (60) and Jbeta (13) primers were used in the PCR. Repertoires were generated with immunoSEQ multiplex PCR, while TCRdb's copy carries only in-frame clones and drops some. The sample includes about 130,000 clones, around 78% of them seen just once. This clonotype was sampled from a woman in her forties or fifties in good health and CMV-seronegative. The rearrangement uses TRBV27 and TRBJ2-7; the match to TRBD1 covers 7 bases. Source material: PBMCs. CDR3 nucleotide sequence: TGTGCCAGCAGTCTCTACCCCCGGGACAGCTACGAGCAGTACTTC. Its protein is CASSLYPRDSYEQYF.